This T cell receptor (beta chain) came from a study of blood T cell repertoires in COVID-19. About the study: Researchers got acute and convalescent COVID-19 samples from the United States, Italy and Spain. Sources were T cells, B-cell-depleted T cells, or PBMCs; the material itself was cDNA or gDNA.

Authors' analysis steps: By means of reference gene primer amplification, nucleated cell counts were estimated. Here immunoSEQ multiplex PCR was the method, and the copy in TCRdb shows in-frame clones only, minus some. V and J calls and clone size are those listed in that table; D and trimming were worked out from the DNA. The sample carries fewer than 300,000 clones, 75% to 90% recorded once. CDR3 length: 15 residues. Germline assignment: CDR1 KGHSH and CDR2 LQKENI. V shed 5 bases and J 6 bases; nucleotides not matched to a gene: 11. The V gene is TRBV18, the J gene TRBJ2-7; 9 bases match TRBD1. Material: peripheral blood. The clonotype comes from a human donor in a cohort sampled during active COVID-19. DNA of the CDR3: TGTGCCAGCTCATATGGACAGGGGCAGGTCTCCGAGCAGTACTTC. It yields the protein CASSYGQGQVSEQYF.